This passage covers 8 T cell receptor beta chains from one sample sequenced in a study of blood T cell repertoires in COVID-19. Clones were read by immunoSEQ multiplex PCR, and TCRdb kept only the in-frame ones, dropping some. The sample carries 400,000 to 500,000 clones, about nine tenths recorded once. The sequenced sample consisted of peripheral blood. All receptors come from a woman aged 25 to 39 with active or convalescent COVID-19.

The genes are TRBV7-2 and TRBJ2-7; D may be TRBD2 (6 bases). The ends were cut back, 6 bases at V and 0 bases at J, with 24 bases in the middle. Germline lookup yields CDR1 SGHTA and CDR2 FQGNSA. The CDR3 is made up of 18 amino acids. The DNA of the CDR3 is TGTGCCAGCAGTGTAGCGGCGACACTCCCCTACTTCTCCTACGAGCAGTACTTC. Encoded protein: CASSVAATLPYFSYEQYF.

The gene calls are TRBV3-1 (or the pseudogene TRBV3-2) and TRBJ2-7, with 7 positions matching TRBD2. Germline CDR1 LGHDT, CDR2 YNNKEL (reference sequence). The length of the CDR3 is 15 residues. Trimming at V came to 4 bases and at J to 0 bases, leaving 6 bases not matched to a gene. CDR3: CASSPQGGTSYEQYF. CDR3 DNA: TGTGCCAGCAGCCCTCAGGGAGGGACCTCCTACGAGCAGTACTTC.

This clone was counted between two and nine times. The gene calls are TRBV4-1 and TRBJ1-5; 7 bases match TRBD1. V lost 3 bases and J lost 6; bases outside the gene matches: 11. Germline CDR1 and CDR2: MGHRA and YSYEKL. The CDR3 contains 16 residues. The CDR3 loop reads CASSQDDRERGQPQHF. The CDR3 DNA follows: TGCGCCAGCAGCCAGGACGACAGGGAAAGAGGTCAGCCCCAGCATTTT.

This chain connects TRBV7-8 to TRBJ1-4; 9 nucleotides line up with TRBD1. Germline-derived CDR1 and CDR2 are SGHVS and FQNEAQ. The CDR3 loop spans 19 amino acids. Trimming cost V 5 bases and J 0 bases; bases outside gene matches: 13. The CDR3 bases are TGTGCCAGCAGCCCCCGGGGGACAGGGACTAGCGCAACTAATGAAAAACTGTTTTTT. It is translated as CASSPRGTGTSATNEKLFF.

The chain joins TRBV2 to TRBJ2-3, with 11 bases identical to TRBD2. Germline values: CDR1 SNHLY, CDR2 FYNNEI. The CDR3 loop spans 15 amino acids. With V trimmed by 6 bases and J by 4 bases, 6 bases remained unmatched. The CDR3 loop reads CASRQLAGVSDTQYF. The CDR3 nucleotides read TGTGCCAGCAGACAACTAGCGGGAGTTTCAGATACGCAGTATTTT.

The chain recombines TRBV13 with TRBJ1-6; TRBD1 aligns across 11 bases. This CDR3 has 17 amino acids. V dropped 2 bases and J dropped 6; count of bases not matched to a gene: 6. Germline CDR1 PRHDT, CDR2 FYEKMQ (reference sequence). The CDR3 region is CASSLTSGTGGNSPLHF. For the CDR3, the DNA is TGTGCCAGCAGCTTAACATCCGGGACAGGGGGTAATTCACCCCTCCACTTT.

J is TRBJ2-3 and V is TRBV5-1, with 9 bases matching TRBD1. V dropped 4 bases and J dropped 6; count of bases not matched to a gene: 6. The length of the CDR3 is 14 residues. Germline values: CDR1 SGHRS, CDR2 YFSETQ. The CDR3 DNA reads TGCGCCAGCAGCCAGGGACAGGGTCTGGATACGCAGTATTTT. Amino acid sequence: CASSQGQGLDTQYF.

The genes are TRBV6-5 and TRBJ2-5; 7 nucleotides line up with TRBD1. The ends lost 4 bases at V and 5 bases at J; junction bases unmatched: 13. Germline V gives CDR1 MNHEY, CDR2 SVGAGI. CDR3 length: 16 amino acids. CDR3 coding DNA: TGTGCCAGCAGTTCCCACCCGGGACAGACCGGGGAGACCCAGTACTTC. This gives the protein CASSSHPGQTGETQYF.